This paragraph reports one TCR beta chain. What it binds is unknown. This specimen comes from a study of CD8 T cells in ankylosing spondylitis. Study results and caveats: Several highly homologous variants formed a TCR beta motif that appeared characteristic of ankylosing spondylitis blood. Disease-linked clones reportedly concentrated significantly in matched ankylosing spondylitis synovial fluid.

TCRdb called the 5' RACE reads again in MiXCR, with one record for every CDR3 protein. Of about 160,000 distinct CDR3 sequences in the sample, roughly 18% are singletons; the top ten hold approximately 7.8%. The CDR3 consists of 13 residues. Germline loops: CDR1 SGHRS, CDR2 YFSETQ. Trimming removed 0 bases at V and 4 bases at J, with 7 bases between. The receptor was derived from a male donor with ankylosing spondylitis or in good health (not recorded which). Sample: blood, either unsorted or a sorted T cell fraction (not recorded which). The chain joins TRBV5-1 to TRBJ1-1; D is unresolved. CDR3 residues: CASSLAEGTEAFF. In nucleotides, the CDR3 is TGCGCCAGCAGCTTGGCCGAGGGCACTGAAGCTTTCTTT. Full variable domain (rest looked up from reference TRBV5-1 and TRBJ1-1): KAGVTQTPRYLIKTRGQQVTLSCSPISGHRSVSWYQQTPGQGLQFLFEYFSETQRNKGNFPGRFSGRQFSNSRSEMNVSTLELGDSALYLCASSLAEGTEAFFGQGTRLTVV.